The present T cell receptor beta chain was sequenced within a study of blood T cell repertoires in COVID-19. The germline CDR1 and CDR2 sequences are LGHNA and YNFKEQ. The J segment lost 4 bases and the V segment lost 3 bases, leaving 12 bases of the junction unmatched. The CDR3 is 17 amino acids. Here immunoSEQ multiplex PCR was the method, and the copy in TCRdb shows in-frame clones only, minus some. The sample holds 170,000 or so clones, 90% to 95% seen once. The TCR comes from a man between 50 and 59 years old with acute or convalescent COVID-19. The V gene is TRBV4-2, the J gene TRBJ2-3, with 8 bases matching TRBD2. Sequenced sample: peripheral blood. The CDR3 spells CASSQNPRAGAADTQYF. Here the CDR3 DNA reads TGTGCCAGCAGCCAGAACCCCCGAGCGGGAGCCGCAGATACGCAGTATTTT.